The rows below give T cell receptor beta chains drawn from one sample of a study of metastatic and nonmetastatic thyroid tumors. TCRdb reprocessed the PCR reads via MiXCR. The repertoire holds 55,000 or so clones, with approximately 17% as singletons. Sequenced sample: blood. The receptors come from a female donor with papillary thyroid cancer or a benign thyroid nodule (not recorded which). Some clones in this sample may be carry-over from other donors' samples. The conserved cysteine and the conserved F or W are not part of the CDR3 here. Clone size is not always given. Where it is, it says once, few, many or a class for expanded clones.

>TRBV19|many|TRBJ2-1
ASSSPGQGAKNEQF
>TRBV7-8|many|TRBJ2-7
ASSPGRGFPYEQY
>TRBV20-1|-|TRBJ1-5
SARSQNQPQH
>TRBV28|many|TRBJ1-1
ASSSHQRNTEAF
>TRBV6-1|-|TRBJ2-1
ASREREIYNEQF
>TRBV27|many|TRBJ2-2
VGTGELF
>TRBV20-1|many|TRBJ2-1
SARERATSGSFPAYNEQF
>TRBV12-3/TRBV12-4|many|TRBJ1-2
ASKHGGQGVGYT
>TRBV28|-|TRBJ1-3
ASSSSRIGTIY
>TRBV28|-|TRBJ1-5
ASTPGGGGRQPQS
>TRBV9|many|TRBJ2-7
ASSPVASWGEQY
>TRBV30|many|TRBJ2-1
AWKVREKQF
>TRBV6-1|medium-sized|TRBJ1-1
ASSGQGAKAF
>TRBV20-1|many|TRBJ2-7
SARGEGAIEQY
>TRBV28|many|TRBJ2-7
ASSSGTSGRQRSYEQY
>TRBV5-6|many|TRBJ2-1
ASSLRGQGSNEQF
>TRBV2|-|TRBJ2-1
ASNPLWAVSYNEQS
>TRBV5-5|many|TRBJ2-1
ASSSWTEGGNEQF
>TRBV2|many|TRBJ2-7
ASQGPYEQY
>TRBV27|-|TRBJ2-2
ASSLLGTVELF
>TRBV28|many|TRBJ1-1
ASSWTVKNTEAF
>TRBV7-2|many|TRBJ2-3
ASSLAGGTDADTQY
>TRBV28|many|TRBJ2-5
ASSLSQSQETQY
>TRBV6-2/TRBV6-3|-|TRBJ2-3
ASSFFGGTDTQY
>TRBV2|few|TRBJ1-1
ASSGGQDEAF
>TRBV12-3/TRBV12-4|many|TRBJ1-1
ASSARTGVTEAF
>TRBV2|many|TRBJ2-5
ASSVRREETQY
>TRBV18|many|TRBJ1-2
ASSPRGAQGYT
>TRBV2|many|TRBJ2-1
ASSPLTENEQF
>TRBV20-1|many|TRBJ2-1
SASNNEQF
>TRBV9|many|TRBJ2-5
ASSVVDRGKETQY
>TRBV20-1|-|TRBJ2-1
SARVPGPQTHEQF
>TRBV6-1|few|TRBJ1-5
ASSDWAGTHINQPQH
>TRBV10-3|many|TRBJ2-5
AHRAQGGETQY
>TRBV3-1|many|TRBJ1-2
ASSPWAISHNYGYT
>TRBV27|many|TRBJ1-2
ASSPGQGWAYGYT
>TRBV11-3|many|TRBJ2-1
ASSKGEVGGEQF
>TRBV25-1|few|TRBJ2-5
ASSAYAGGTETQY
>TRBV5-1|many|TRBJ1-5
ASSFGLPGNQPQH
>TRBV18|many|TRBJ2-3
ASSPSLGRTDTQY
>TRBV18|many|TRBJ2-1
ASSPPASGVYNEQF
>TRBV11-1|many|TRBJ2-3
ASSSGQLQY
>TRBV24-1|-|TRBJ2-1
ATSDLQGNNEQF
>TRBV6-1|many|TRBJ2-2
ASSEGARDTGELF
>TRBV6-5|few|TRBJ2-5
ASSYSGGVNEQY
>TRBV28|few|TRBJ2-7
SSTSVSHSRAAYEQY
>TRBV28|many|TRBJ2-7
ASSLGSNEQY
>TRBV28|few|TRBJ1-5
ASSLRDRGSQPHY
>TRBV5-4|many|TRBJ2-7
ASSLVSLSYGMNEQY
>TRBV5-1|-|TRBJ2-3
ASSAGQVSTNTQY